This T cell receptor (beta chain) was sequenced in a study of OX40 agonist ivuxolimab in advanced cancers. The CDR3 length is 16 residues. From germline, CDR1 is SGHTA and CDR2 FQGNSA. V shed 6 bases and J shed 4 bases, with 22 bases lying between them. Libraries were prepared by immunoSEQ multiplex PCR; TCRdb keeps only in-frame clonotypes and omits some of them. Seen here are around 110,000 clones, about 94% observed once, and the top ten hold over 0.15%. V usage is TRBV7-2 and J usage is TRBJ2-7; D might be TRBD2 (5 bases). Sequencing was performed on CD4+ or CD8+ T cells sorted from blood, taken in a trial of the OX40 agonist ivuxolimab. This receptor was identified in an adult with an advanced solid tumor such as melanoma, head and neck, liver or kidney cancer. The CDR3 nucleotides read TGTGCCAGCAGTTTATCCCCCGGGAATCGCGAGTACGAGCAGTACTTC. Translation gives CASSLSPGNREYEQYF. Full variable domain (rest looked up from reference TRBV7-2 and TRBJ2-7): GAGVSQSPSNKVTEKGKDVELRCDPISGHTALYWYRQSLGQGLEFLIYFQGNSAPDKSGLPSDRFSAERTGGSVSTLTIQRTQQEDSAVYLCASSLSPGNREYEQYFGPGTRLTVT.